This T cell receptor beta chain appears in the sequencing data of a study of T cells after yellow fever vaccination. The study's findings and limits: Contamination of FACS-sorted repertoires by abundant clonotypes from the bulk population could occur. Post-booster samples contained most primary-vaccination clones (approximately 97% CD4, less than 90% CD8). Clonotypes shared by both compartments, CD4 and CD8, made up a small share. A secondary response was less intense yet reached its peak sooner, at day 5 versus 15.

Regarding this clonotype: The antigen remains undetermined.

MiXCR was run by TCRdb on the 5' RACE reads, yielding one entry per CDR3 protein. The sample has just over 300,000 distinct CDR3 sequences; 3% to 4.5% are singletons. The germline V gene has CDR1 SGHRS and CDR2 YFSETQ. The CDR3 is 16 amino acids. V lost 3 bases, J lost 3 bases, and 8 bases stayed unmatched. The sequences come from PBMCs, collected on the day of the yellow fever booster vaccination. The sequence was obtained from a man between 18 and 29 years old who received the YFV17D yellow fever vaccine. The V and J genes are TRBV5-1 and TRBJ2-2, with TRBD1 matching over 7 bases. The CDR3 DNA sequence: TGCGCCAGCAGCTCCCCTTACGACAGGGACACCGGGGAGCTGTTTTTT. It encodes CASSSPYDRDTGELFF.